Sequencing of this T cell receptor (beta chain) was carried out in a study of T-cell reconstitution after alpha-beta-depleted transplantation in children. The authors prepared the TCRbeta library with unique molecular identifiers. TCRdb redid the calling of the PCR reads with MiXCR, one entry per CDR3 protein. Counted here are 350,000 to 450,000 distinct CDR3 sequences, about a fifth occurring once; the ten biggest clones make up 3.5% to 4%. This clonotype occurred once. Losses at the gene ends were 5 bases for V and 7 bases for J; bases not matched to a gene: 6. Per germline, CDR1 SEHNR and CDR2 FQNEAQ (reference sequence). This CDR3 is built from 13 residues.

The source was PBMCs from the stem cell graft donor, collected from the stem cell graft. The J gene is TRBJ1-1, the V gene TRBV7-9; 8 bases line up with TRBD1. The sequence derives from a human donor who donated a stem cell graft to a child with acute myeloid leukemia. CDR3 amino acids: CASSPQGAGEAFF. The CDR3 DNA sequence: TGTGCCAGCAGCCCTCAGGGGGCGGGTGAAGCTTTCTTT. Combining the CDR3 with reference TRBV7-9 and TRBJ1-1 gives the whole variable domain DTGVSQNPRHKITKRGQNVTFRCDPISEHNRLYWYRQTLGQGPEFLTYFQNEAQLEKSRLLSDRFSAERPKGSFSTLEIQRTEQGDSAMYLCASSPQGAGEAFFGQGTRLTVV.